This entry lists 17 T cell receptor beta chains sequenced from one sample in a study of T-cell memory formation after mild COVID-19 (dated by TCRdb to the early 2020s). Library prep was done by 5' RACE. TCRdb records Illumina NovaSeq 6000 as the sequencer. The public sequencing data were trimmed at Q25 with fastp and processed into clonotypes with MiXCR by TCRdb, which kept only in-frame beta chains. CDR3 protein sequences are deduplicated, and each keeps its most common genes and DNA. The sample data list hundreds of thousands of distinct CDR3 sequences, and roughly 22% of these were observed just once. The ten largest clones capture about 8.4% of the sample. Sequences were obtained from PBMCs or a T cell subset sorted from them (not recorded which). These receptors were collected from an adult woman who had mild COVID-19 (a few samples of this study predate the infection). The sample titles of this study are shuffled in the database, so cell type and time point are left out; the donor was told from shared clones.

The chain combines TRBV12-3 or TRBV12-4 with TRBJ2-3, with TRBD2 matching over 9 bases. The CDR3 sequence is 17 residues long. V was clipped by 5 bases and J by 5 bases; unmatched bases: 14. Here the CDR3 DNA reads TGTGCCAGCAGTCCCGGGGGTCGCGCGGGGGGGATAGATACGCAGTATTTT. This encodes CASSPGGRAGGIDTQYF.

CDR3 in DNA: TGCAGTGCTAGTAGCTGGAGCACAGATACGCAGTATTTT. Translation gives CSASSWSTDTQYF. The gene calls are TRBV20-1 and TRBJ2-3; D remains ambiguous. The V gene lost 3 bases and the J gene lost 0 bases, with 7 bases spanning the gap. The CDR3 sequence is 13 residues long. The germline V gene encodes CDR1 DFQATT and CDR2 SNEGSKA (reference sequence).

This chain links TRBV4-1 with TRBJ2-1; 8 nucleotides line up with TRBD2. J lost 2 bases, V lost 4 bases, and 7 bases had no gene match. CDR3 length equals 16 residues. Germline-derived CDR1 and CDR2 are MGHRA and YSYEKL. CDR3 protein: CASSLPRGGTYNEQFF. In DNA, the CDR3 is TGCGCCAGCAGCCTCCCCCGGGGGGGAACCTACAATGAGCAGTTCTTC.

This chain links TRBV5-1 with TRBJ2-7; perhaps D is TRBD1 or TRBD2 (5 bases each). The CDR3 has 15 residues. Per germline, CDR1 SGHRS and CDR2 YFSETQ. Trimming left V 0 bases short and J 7 bases short, with 17 bases between. The CDR3 loop is CASSLAGALGVEQYF. The CDR3 DNA reads TGCGCCAGCAGCTTGGCCGGGGCTCTTGGGGTAGAGCAGTACTTC.

The V call is TRBV3-1, the J call TRBJ2-7, with 10 bases aligning to TRBD2. J lost 1 base, V lost 2 bases, and 5 bases had no gene match. The CDR3 consists of 16 residues. Germline lookup yields CDR1 LGHDT and CDR2 YNNKEL (reference sequence). The CDR3 DNA reads TGTGCCAGCAGCCAACAAAGCGGGGGGGGTTCCTACGAGCAGTACTTC. As protein: CASSQQSGGGSYEQYF.

The chain recombines TRBV18 with TRBJ2-7; TRBD2 matches at 12 bases. The CDR3 totals 17 residues. Per the germline V gene, CDR1 is KGHSH and CDR2 is LQKENI. With 2 bases clipped from V and 0 bases from J, the junction kept 5 bases outside the gene matches. The chain's CDR3 is CASSPALAGGNSYEQYF. The CDR3 DNA reads TGTGCCAGCTCACCAGCACTAGCGGGGGGCAACTCCTACGAGCAGTACTTC.

This clonotype has more than one count but fewer than ten. The gene calls are TRBV5-1 and TRBJ1-1; D ambiguous. V lost 0 bases and J 5 bases, leaving 8 bases between the germline ends. CDR1 SGHRS and CDR2 YFSETQ come from the germline V gene. CDR3 length equals 13 residues. In DNA, the CDR3 is TGCGCCAGCAGCTTGGGATGGGAGACTGAAGCTTTCTTT. The encoded protein is CASSLGWETEAFF.

This clonotype appeared many times. The chain employs TRBV2 and TRBJ1-2; D gene ambiguous. In germline, CDR1 is SNHLY, CDR2 FYNNEI. The CDR3 is made up of 10 amino acids. Trimming cost V 4 bases and J 7 bases, with 4 bases left between them. CDR3 nucleotides: TGTGCCAGCAGTGGAGGTGGCTACACCTTC. This codes for CASSGGGYTF.

The chain links TRBV6-1 to TRBJ2-3, with 8 bases identical to TRBD1. This CDR3 spans 16 amino acids. V was clipped by 4 bases and J by 6 bases; unmatched bases: 12. CDR1 and CDR2 from the germline V gene are MNHNS and SASEGT. CDR3 DNA: TGTGCCAGCAGTGGCAGGACAGGGCAGGCTGGGGATACGCAGTATTTT. Translation gives CASSGRTGQAGDTQYF.

This clonotype was observed a few times. The chain joins TRBV2 to TRBJ2-1, with 16 bases that match TRBD2. CDR1 and CDR2 (germline): SNHLY, FYNNEI. J gave up 0 bases and V 6 bases, and 5 bases lay outside the gene matches. CDR3 length: 18 amino acids. The CDR3 bases are TGTGCCAGCAGGCCGGGACTAGCGGGAGGGAGCTCCTACAATGAGCAGTTCTTC. Protein product: CASRPGLAGGSSYNEQFF.

This chain joins TRBV29-1 and TRBJ1-1; a possible D gene is TRBD1 (5 bases). The V gene's germline CDR1 is SQVTM and CDR2 ANQGSEA. Trimming stripped 6 bases from V and 4 bases from J, with 12 bases between. The CDR3 loop spans 12 amino acids. The CDR3 spells CSVVRGGTEAFF. DNA of the CDR3: TGCAGCGTCGTACGCGGGGGCACTGAAGCTTTCTTT.

There are a few counts of this clonotype. This chain links TRBV6-2 or TRBV6-3 with TRBJ2-2; D ambiguous. The length of the CDR3 is 14 residues. The germline gives CDR1 MNHEY, CDR2 SVGEGT. V lost 4 bases and J lost 5, with 11 bases in between. The CDR3 spells CASSWGFGTGELFF. The CDR3 DNA sequence: TGTGCCAGCAGTTGGGGTTTTGGGACCGGGGAGCTGTTTTTT.

The chain uses TRBV6-1 and TRBJ1-5; D may be TRBD1 (5 bases). Germline V gene sequence: CDR1 MNHNS, CDR2 SASEGT. This CDR3 has 14 amino acids. Trimming stripped 3 bases from V and 6 bases from J, with 12 bases between. The DNA for the CDR3 is TGTGCCAGCAGTGAGTCTGGGGGTGGTCAGCCCCAGCATTTT. Its translation is CASSESGGGQPQHF.

This clonotype was recorded a few times. The chain links TRBV6-5 to TRBJ2-1; a possible D gene is TRBD1 (6 bases). CDR3 length equals 15 residues. V was shortened by 8 bases and J by 6 bases, with 20 bases between the two germline ends. The germline gives CDR1 MNHEY, CDR2 SVGAGI. The CDR3 coding sequence is TGTGCCAGCCGTAAGCTGGGGACACGGTCCAATGAGCAGTTCTTC. This codes for CASRKLGTRSNEQFF.

This chain links TRBV18 with TRBJ2-4; D is unclear. Per the germline V gene, CDR1 is KGHSH and CDR2 is LQKENI. V lost 0 bases, J lost 1 base, and 1 base lay in between. The CDR3 extends over 13 amino acids. The CDR3 DNA sequence: TGTGCCAGCTCACCACCGGCCAAAAACATTCAGTACTTC. Translating it yields CASSPPAKNIQYF. Full variable domain (outside the CDR3, taken from reference TRBV18 and TRBJ2-4): NAGVMQNPRHLVRRRGQEARLRCSPMKGHSHVYWYRQLPEEGLKFMVYLQKENIIDESGMPKERFSAEFPKEGPSILRIQQVVRGDSAAYFCASSPPAKNIQYFGAGTRLSVL.

The rearrangement links TRBV29-1 to TRBJ2-7, with 9 bases fitting TRBD1. The trim removed 4 bases at V and 2 bases at J, leaving 3 bases unmatched. The CDR3 totals 13 residues. The germline CDR1 and CDR2 sequences are SQVTM and ANQGSEA. The CDR3 is CSVGGQGTYEQYF. Here the CDR3 DNA reads TGCAGCGTTGGGGGACAGGGTACCTACGAGCAGTACTTC.

This clonotype has just a few counts. The J gene is TRBJ2-7, the V gene TRBV4-2; 9 bases map to TRBD1. CDR1 and CDR2 from the germline V gene are LGHNA and YNFKEQ. There are 16 residues in the CDR3. The ends lost 0 bases at V and 4 bases at J; junction bases unmatched: 7. As DNA, the CDR3 is TGTGCCAGCAGCCAAGATACGGGACAGGGAGGATACGAGCAGTACTTC. Protein product: CASSQDTGQGGYEQYF.